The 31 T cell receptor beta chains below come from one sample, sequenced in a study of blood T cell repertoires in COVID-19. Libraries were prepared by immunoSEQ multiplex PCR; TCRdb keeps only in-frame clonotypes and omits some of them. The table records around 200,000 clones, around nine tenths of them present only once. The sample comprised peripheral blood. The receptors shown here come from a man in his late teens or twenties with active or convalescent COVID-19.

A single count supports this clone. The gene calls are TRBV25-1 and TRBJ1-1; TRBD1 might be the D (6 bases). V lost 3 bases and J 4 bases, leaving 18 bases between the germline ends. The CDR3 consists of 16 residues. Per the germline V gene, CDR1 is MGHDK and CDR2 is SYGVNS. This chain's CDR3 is CASSDKRTALSTEAFF. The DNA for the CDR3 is TGTGCCAGCAGTGACAAGCGGACAGCTCTGTCCACTGAAGCTTTCTTT.

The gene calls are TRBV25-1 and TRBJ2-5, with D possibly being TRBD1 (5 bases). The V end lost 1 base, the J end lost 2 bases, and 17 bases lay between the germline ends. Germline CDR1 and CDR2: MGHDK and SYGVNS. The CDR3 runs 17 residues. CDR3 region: CASSEFLTTEPQETQYF. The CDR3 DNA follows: TGTGCCAGCAGTGAATTTCTCACGACAGAGCCTCAAGAGACCCAGTACTTC.

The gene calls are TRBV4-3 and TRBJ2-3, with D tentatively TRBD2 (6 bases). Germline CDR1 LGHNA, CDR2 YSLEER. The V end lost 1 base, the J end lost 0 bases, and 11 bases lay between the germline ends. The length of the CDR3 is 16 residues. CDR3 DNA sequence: TGCGCCAGCAGCCAAGTAGCGGTTACTAGCACAGATACGCAGTATTTT. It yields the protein CASSQVAVTSTDTQYF.

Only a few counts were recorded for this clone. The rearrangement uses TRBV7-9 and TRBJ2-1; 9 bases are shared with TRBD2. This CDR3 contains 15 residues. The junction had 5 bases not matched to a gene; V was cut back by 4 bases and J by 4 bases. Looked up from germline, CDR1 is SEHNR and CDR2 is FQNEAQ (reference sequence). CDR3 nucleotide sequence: TGTGCCAGCAGCTCTAGCGGGAACCGATACAATGAGCAGTTCTTC. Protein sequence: CASSSSGNRYNEQFF.

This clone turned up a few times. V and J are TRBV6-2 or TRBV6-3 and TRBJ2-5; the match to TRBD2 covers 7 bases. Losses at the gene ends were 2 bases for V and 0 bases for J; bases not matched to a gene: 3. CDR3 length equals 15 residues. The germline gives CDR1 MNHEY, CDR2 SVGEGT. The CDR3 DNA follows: TGTGCCAGCAGTTACCTAGCGGAAAACCAAGAGACCCAGTACTTC. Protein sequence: CASSYLAENQETQYF.

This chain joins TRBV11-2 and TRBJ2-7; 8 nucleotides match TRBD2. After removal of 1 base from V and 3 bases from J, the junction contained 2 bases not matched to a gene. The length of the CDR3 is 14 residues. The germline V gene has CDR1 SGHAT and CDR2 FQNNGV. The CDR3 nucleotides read TGTGCCAGCAGCTTAGTAGCGGGGCTCTACGAGCAGTACGTC. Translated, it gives CASSLVAGLYEQYV.

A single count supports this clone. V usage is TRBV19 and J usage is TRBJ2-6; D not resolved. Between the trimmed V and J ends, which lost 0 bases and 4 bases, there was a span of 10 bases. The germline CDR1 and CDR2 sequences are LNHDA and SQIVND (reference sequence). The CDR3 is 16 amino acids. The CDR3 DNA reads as TGTGCCAGTAGTATAGATTCCGGGTTGGGGGCCAACGTCCTGACTTTC. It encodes CASSIDSGLGANVLTF.

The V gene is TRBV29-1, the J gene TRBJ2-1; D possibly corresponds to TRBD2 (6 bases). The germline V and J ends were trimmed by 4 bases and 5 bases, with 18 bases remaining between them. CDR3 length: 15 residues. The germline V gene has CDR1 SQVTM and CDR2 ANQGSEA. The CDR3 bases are TGCAGCGTTGGGGGCGGGGACCTCGGGAACAATGAGCAGTTCTTC. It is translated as CSVGGGDLGNNEQFF.

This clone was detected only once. This CDR3 is CASSLGTTEEKLFF. CDR3 coding DNA: TGTGCCAGCAGCTTGGGGACTACGGAGGAAAAACTGTTTTTT. The V and J genes are TRBV5-5 and TRBJ1-4; D remains unclear. V was cut by 0 bases and J by 8 bases, with 11 bases left in between. The CDR3 consists of 14 residues. Germline values: CDR1 SGHKS, CDR2 YYEKEE (reference sequence).

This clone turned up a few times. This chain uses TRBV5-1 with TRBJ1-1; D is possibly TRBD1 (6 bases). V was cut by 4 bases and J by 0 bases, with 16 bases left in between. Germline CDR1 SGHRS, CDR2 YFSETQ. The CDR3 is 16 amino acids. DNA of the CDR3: TGCGCCAGCAGCAACCTACAGGGTACGATGAACACTGAAGCTTTCTTT. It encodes CASSNLQGTMNTEAFF.

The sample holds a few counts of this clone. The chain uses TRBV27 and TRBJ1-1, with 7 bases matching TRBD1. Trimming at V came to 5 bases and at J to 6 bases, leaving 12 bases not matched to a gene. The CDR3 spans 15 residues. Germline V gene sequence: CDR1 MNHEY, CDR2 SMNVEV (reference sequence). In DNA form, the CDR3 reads TGTGCCAGCAGTCCCTCAGGACAGGAGGGGGCTGAAGCTTTCTTT. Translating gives CASSPSGQEGAEAFF.

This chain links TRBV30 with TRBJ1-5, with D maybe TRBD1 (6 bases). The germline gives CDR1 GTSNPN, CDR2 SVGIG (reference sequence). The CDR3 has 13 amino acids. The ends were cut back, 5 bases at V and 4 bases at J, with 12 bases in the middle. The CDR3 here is CAWAGTQNQPQHF. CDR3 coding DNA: TGTGCCTGGGCCGGGACACAGAATCAGCCCCAGCATTTT.

This CDR3 reads CASSPPAGYYEQYF. CDR3 bases: TGTGCCAGCAGCCCTCCAGCGGGCTACTACGAGCAGTACTTC. V and J are TRBV16 and TRBJ2-7, with TRBD2 as a possible D gene (6 bases). Germline V gene lookup returns CDR1 KGHSY and CDR2 FQNENV. Trimming pared 4 bases from V and 3 bases from J, leaving 13 bases between. The length of the CDR3 is 14 residues.

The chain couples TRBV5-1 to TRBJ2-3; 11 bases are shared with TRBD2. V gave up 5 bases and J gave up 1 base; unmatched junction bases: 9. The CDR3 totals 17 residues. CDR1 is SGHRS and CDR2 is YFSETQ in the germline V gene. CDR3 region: CASRDPGLAGGTDTQYF. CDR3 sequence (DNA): TGCGCCAGCAGAGACCCTGGACTAGCGGGCGGCACAGATACGCAGTATTTT.

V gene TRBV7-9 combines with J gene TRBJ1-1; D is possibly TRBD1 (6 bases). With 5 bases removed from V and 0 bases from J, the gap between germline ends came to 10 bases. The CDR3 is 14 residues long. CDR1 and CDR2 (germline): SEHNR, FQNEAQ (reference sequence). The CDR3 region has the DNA TGTGCCAGCAGCGACGGACAGATGAACACTGAAGCTTTCTTT. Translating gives CASSDGQMNTEAFF. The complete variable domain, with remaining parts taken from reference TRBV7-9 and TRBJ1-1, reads DTGVSQNPRHKITKRGQNVTFRCDPISEHNRLYWYRQTLGQGPEFLTYFQNEAQLEKSRLLSDRFSAERPKGSFSTLEIQRTEQGDSAMYLCASSDGQMNTEAFFGQGTRLTVV.

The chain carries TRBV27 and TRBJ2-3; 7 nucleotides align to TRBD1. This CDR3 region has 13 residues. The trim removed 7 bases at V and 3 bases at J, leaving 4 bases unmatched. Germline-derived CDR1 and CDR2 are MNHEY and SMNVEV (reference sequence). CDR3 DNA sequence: TGTGCCAGCAATCGGGACAGAACAGATACGCAGTATTTT. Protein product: CASNRDRTDTQYF.

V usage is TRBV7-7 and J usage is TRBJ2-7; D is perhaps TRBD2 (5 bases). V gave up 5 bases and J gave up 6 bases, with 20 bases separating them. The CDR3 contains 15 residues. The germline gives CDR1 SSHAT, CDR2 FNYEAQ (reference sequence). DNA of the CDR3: TGTGCCAGCAGCCCTGGGTCGGGGTCACAGTCCGAGCAGTACTTC. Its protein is CASSPGSGSQSEQYF.

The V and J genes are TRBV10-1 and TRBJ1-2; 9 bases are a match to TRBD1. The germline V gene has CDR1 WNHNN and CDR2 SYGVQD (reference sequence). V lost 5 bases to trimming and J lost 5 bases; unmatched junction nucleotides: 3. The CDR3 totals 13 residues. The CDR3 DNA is TGCGCCAGCAGTCCGACAGGGGGGTATGGCTACACCTTC. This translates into CASSPTGGYGYTF.

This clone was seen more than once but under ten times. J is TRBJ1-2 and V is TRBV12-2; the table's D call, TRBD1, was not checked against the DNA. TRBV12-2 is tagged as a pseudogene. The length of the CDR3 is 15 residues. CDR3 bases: TGTGCAAGTCGCTTAGTGGAAAACAGTAACTATGGCTACACCTTC. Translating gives CASRLVENSNYGYTF.

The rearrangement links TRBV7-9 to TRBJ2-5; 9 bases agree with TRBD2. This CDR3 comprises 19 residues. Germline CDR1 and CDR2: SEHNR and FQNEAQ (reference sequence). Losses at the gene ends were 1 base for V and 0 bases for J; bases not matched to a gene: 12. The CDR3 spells CASSLGSPTSGSYQETQYF. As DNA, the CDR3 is TGTGCCAGCAGCTTAGGTTCGCCCACTAGCGGGTCGTACCAAGAGACCCAGTACTTC.

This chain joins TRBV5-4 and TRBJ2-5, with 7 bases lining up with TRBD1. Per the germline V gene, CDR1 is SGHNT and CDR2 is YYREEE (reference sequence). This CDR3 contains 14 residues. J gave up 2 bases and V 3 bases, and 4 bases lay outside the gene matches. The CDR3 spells CASSSGQVQETQYF. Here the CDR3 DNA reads TGTGCCAGCAGCTCCGGACAGGTACAAGAGACCCAGTACTTC.

The CDR3 region has the DNA TGTGCCAGCGAGTTCGGTGGAGAAGAGACCCAGTACTTC. Amino acids: CASEFGGEETQYF. This chain uses TRBV2 with TRBJ2-5; D gene ambiguous. Germline lookup yields CDR1 SNHLY and CDR2 FYNNEI. The CDR3 is 13 residues long. V was cut by 8 bases and J by 3 bases, with 13 bases left in between.

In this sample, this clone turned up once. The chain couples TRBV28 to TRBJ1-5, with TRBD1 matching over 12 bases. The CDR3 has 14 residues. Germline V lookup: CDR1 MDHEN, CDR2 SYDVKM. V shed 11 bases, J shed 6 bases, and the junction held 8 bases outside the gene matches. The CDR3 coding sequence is TGTGCCGGAGGGACAGGGGGCTCGTCTCAGCCCCAGCATTTT. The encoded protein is CAGGTGGSSQPQHF. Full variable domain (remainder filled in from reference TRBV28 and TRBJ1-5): DVKVTQSSRYLVKRTGEKVFLECVQDMDHENMFWYRQDPGLGLRLIYFSYDVKMKEKGDIPEGYSVSREKKERFSLILESASTNQTSMYLCAGGTGGSSQPQHFGDGTRLSIL.

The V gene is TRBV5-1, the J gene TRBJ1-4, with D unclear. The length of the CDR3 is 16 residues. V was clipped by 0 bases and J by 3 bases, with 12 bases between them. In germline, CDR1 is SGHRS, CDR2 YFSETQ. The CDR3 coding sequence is TGCGCCAGCAGCTTGGCCGGGGATTCTTCTAATGAAAAACTGTTTTTT. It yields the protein CASSLAGDSSNEKLFF.

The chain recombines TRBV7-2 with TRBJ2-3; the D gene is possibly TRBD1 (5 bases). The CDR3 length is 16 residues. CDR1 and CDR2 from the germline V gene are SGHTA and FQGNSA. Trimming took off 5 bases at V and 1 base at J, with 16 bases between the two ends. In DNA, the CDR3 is TGTGCCAGCAGCCCAGATAGGGGATCCCGCACAGATACGCAGTATTTT. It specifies CASSPDRGSRTDTQYF.

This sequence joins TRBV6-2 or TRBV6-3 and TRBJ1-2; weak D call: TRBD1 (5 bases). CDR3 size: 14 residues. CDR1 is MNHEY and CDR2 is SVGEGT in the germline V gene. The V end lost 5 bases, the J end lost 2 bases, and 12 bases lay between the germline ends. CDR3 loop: CASSPGGTNYGYTF. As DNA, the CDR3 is TGTGCCAGCAGTCCGGGGGGGACCAACTATGGCTACACCTTC.

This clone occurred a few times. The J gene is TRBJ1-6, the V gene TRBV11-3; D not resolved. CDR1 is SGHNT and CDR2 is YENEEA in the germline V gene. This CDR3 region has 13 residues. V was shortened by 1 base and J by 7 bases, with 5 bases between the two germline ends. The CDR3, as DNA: TGTGCCAGCAGCTTAGTTGAGAATTCACCCCTCCACTTT. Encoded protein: CASSLVENSPLHF.

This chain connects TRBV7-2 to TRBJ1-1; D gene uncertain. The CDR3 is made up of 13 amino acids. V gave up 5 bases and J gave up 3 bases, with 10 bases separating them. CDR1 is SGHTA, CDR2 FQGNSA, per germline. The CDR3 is CASSRGPDTEAFF. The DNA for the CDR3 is TGTGCCAGCAGCCGAGGCCCGGACACTGAAGCTTTCTTT.

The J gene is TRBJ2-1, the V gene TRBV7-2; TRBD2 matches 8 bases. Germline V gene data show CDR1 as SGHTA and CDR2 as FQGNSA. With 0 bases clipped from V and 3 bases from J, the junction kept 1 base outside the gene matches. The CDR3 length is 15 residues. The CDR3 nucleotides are TGTGCCAGCAGCTTAGCACTAGCGGTCTACAATGAGCAGTTCTTC. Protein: CASSLALAVYNEQFF.

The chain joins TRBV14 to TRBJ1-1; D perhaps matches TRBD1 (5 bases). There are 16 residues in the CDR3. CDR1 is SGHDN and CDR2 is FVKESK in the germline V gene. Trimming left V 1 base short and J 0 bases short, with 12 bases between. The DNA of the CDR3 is TGTGCCAGCAGCCAAGTAAGGGGCTTAATGAACACTGAAGCTTTCTTT. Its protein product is CASSQVRGLMNTEAFF.

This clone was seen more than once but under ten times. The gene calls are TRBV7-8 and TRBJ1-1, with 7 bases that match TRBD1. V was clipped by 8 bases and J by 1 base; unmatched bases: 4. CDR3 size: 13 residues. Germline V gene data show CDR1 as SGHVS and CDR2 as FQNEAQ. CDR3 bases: TGTGCCAGCGGGAAGGGGGCGAACACTGAAGCTTTCTTT. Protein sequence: CASGKGANTEAFF.